This is a list of T cell receptor beta chains from one sample in a study of blood T cell repertoires in COVID-19. Using immunoSEQ multiplex PCR, the repertoire was profiled, and TCRdb retains in-frame clones only, with some absent. The sample yields approximately 250,000 clones, around nine tenths seen once. Sequencing was carried out using peripheral blood. The receptors come from a man aged 40-50 years with active or convalescent COVID-19. Each CDR3 is given with its conserved first and last residue. Fields, in order: clone size, V gene, D gene, J gene, CDR3 protein, CDR3 DNA. The D gene is left open where the match is weak. The size entry is marked missing in some rows and otherwise reads once, few, many or a size class.

NA	TRBV6-5	NA	TRBJ2-2	CASTVGGELFF	TGTGCCAGCACTGTCGGCGGGGAGCTGTTTTTT
few	TRBV9	NA	TRBJ2-7	CASSVSGHGNYEQYF	TGTGCCAGCAGCGTCTCCGGACATGGAAACTACGAGCAGTACTTC
NA	TRBV5-6	NA	TRBJ2-6	CASSPLGGALSGANVLTF	TGTGCCAGCAGCCCACTGGGGGGGGCCCTCTCTGGGGCCAACGTCCTGACTTTC
NA	TRBV3-1/TRBV3-2	NA	TRBJ2-7	CASSQDRGSYEQYF	TGTGCCAGCAGCCAAGATCGGGGGAGCTACGAGCAGTACTTC
NA	TRBV29-1	NA	TRBJ1-4	CSVPRQDIVLRREKLFF	TGCAGCGTGCCCCGACAGGACATAGTTCTCCGGAGGGAAAAACTGTTTTTT
NA	TRBV4-1	TRBD2	TRBJ2-1	CASSLRGLAANEQFF	TGCGCCAGCAGCCTGCGCGGACTAGCGGCGAATGAGCAGTTCTTC
NA	TRBV7-8	NA	TRBJ1-5	CASSSHRGGSNQPQHF	TGTGCCAGCAGCTCCCACCGGGGGGGCTCCAATCAGCCCCAGCATTTT
NA	TRBV6-2/TRBV6-3	NA	TRBJ1-5	CASSYPRPDRYNQPQHF	TGTGCCAGCAGTTACCCGAGACCCGACAGATACAATCAGCCCCAGCATTTT
NA	TRBV2	TRBD1	TRBJ1-1	CASSPIGQGRIEAFF	TGTGCCAGCAGCCCTATTGGACAGGGGCGCATAGAAGCTTTCTTT
few	TRBV6-5	TRBD2	TRBJ2-3	CASSSAGGVTDTQYF	TGTGCCAGCAGTTCGGCGGGAGGGGTAACAGATACGCAGTATTTT
NA	TRBV19	NA	TRBJ1-2	CASSIAHRNGYTF	TGTGCCAGTAGTATAGCCCACAGGAACGGCTACACCTTC
NA	TRBV9	NA	TRBJ2-1	CASSATSPGSEQFF	TGTGCCAGCAGCGCGACTTCACCTGGAAGTGAGCAGTTCTTC